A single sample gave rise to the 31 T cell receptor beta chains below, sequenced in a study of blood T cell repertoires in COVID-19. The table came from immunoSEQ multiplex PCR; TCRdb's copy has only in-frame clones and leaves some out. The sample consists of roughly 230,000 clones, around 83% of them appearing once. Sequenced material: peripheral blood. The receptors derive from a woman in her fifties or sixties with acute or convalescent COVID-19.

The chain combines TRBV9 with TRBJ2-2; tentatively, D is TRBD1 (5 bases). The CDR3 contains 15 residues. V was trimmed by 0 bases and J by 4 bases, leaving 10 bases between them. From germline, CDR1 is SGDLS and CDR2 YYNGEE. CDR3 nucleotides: TGTGCCAGCAGCGTAGTGGAAGGGGTCACCGGGGAGCTGTTTTTT. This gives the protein CASSVVEGVTGELFF.

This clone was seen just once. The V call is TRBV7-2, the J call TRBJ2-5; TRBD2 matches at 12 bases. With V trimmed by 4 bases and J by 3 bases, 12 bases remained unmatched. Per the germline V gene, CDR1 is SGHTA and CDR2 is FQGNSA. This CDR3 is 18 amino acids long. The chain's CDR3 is CASSSRRWLAGGEETQYF. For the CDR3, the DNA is TGTGCCAGCAGCTCCAGGAGGTGGCTAGCGGGGGGGGAAGAGACCCAGTACTTC.

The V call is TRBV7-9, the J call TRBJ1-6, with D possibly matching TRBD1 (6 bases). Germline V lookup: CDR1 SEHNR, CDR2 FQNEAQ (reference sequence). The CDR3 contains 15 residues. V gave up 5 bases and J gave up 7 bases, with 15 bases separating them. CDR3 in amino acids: CASSPGAGGNSPLHF. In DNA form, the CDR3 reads TGTGCCAGCAGCCCGGGGGCGGGAGGAAATTCACCCCTCCACTTT.

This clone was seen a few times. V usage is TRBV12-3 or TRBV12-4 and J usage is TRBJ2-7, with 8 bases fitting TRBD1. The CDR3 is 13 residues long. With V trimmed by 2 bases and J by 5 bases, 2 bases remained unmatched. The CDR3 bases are TGTGCCAGCAGTTTATTCAGGGGGCACGAGCAGTACTTC. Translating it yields CASSLFRGHEQYF.

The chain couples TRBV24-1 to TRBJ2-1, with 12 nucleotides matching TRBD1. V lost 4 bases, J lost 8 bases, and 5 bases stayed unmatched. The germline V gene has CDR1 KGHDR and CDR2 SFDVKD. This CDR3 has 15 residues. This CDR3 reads CATSDLGQGAYEQFF. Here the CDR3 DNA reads TGTGCCACCAGTGACCTGGGACAGGGGGCTTATGAGCAGTTCTTC.

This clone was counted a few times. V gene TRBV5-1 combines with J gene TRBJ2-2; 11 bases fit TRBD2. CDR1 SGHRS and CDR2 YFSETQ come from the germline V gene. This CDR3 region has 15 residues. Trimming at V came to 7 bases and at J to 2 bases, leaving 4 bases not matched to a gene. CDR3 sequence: CASGLAGENTGELFF. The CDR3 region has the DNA TGCGCCAGCGGACTAGCGGGCGAAAACACCGGGGAGCTGTTTTTT. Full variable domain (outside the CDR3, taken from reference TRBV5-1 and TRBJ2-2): KAGVTQTPRYLIKTRGQQVTLSCSPISGHRSVSWYQQTPGQGLQFLFEYFSETQRNKGNFPGRFSGRQFSNSRSEMNVSTLELGDSALYLCASGLAGENTGELFFGEGSRLTVL.

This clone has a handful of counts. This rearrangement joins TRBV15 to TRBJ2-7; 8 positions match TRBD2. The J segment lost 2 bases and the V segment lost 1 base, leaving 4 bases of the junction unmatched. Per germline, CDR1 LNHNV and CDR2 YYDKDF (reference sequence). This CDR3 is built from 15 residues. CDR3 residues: CATSRVTGGAYEQYF. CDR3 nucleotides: TGTGCCACCAGCAGAGTTACCGGGGGGGCCTACGAGCAGTACTTC.

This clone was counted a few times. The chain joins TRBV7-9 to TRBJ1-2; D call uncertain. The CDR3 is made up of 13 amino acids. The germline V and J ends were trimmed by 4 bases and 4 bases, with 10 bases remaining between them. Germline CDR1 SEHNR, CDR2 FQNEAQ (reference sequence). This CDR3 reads CASSSPLGYGYTF. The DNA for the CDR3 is TGTGCCAGCAGCTCCCCCCTCGGCTATGGCTACACCTTC. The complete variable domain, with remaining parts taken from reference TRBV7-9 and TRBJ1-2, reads DTGVSQNPRHKITKRGQNVTFRCDPISEHNRLYWYRQTLGQGPEFLTYFQNEAQLEKSRLLSDRFSAERPKGSFSTLEIQRTEQGDSAMYLCASSSPLGYGYTFGSGTRLTVV.

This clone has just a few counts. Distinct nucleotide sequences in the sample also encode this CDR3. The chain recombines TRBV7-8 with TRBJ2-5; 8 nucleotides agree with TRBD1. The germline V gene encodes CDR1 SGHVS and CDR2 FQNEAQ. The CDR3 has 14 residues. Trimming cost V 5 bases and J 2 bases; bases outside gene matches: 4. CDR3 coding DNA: TGTGCCAGCAGCCGCGACAGGGGACAAGAGACCCAGTACTTC. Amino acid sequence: CASSRDRGQETQYF.

CDR3 nucleotides: TGTGCCAGCAGTGAGAGCAGCAGGGGCGGGGAAGCTTTCTTT. As protein: CASSESSRGGEAFF. This chain connects TRBV6-1 to TRBJ1-1; possible D gene TRBD1, 6 bases. With 3 bases removed from V and 8 bases from J, the gap between germline ends came to 16 bases. The CDR3 is 14 residues long. Germline loops: CDR1 MNHNS, CDR2 SASEGT.

CDR3 protein: CASSFAGPQKVGYGYTF. The CDR3 DNA reads as TGTGCCAGCAGCTTTGCGGGACCCCAGAAGGTGGGCTATGGCTACACCTTC. This chain uses TRBV7-2 with TRBJ1-2, with D possibly matching TRBD1 (5 bases). The ends were cut back, 3 bases at V and 4 bases at J, with 21 bases in the middle. In germline, CDR1 is SGHTA, CDR2 FQGNSA. This CDR3 spans 17 amino acids.

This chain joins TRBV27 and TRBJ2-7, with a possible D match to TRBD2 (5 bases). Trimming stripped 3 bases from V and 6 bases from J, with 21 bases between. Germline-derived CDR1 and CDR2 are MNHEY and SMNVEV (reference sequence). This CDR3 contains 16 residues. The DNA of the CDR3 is TGTGCCAGCAGTTTTTCTGAGGGCCCTATCTTTGGCGAGCAGTACTTC. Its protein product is CASSFSEGPIFGEQYF.

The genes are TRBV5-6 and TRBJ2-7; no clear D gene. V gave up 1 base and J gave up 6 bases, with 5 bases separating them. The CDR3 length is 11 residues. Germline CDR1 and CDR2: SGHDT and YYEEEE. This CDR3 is CASSLLLEQYF. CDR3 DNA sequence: TGTGCCAGCAGCTTGCTCCTCGAGCAGTACTTC.

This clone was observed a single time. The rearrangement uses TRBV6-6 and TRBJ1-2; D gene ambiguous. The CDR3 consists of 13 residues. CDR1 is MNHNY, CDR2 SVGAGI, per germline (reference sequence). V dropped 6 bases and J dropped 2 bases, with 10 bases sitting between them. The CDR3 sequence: CASRRGSNYGYTF. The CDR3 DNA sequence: TGTGCCAGCAGGCGGGGTTCCAACTATGGCTACACCTTC.

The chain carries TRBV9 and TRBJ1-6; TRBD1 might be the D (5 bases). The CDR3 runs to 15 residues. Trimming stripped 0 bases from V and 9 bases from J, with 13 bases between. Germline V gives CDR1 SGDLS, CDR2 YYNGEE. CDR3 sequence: CASSVEGRAGSPLHF. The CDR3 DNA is TGTGCCAGCAGCGTAGAGGGCAGGGCTGGTTCACCCCTCCACTTT.

CDR3 sequence (DNA): TGTGCCAGCAGCTCCCCAGGCTACCAAGAGACCCAGTACTTC. Its protein product is CASSSPGYQETQYF. J is TRBJ2-5 and V is TRBV7-2, with unresolved D. The V gene's germline CDR1 is SGHTA and CDR2 FQGNSA. Trimming pared 4 bases from V and 0 bases from J, leaving 9 bases between. CDR3 length: 14 amino acids. The entire variable domain, with the rest obtained from reference TRBV7-2 and TRBJ2-5, is as follows: GAGVSQSPSNKVTEKGKDVELRCDPISGHTALYWYRQSLGQGLEFLIYFQGNSAPDKSGLPSDRFSAERTGGSVSTLTIQRTQQEDSAVYLCASSSPGYQETQYFGPGTRLLVL.

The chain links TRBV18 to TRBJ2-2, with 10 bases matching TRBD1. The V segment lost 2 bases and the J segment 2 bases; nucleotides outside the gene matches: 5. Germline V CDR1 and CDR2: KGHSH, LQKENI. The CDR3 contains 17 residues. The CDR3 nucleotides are TGTGCCAGCTCACCAAGGGACAGGGGATCTAACACCGGGGAGCTGTTTTTT. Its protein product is CASSPRDRGSNTGELFF.

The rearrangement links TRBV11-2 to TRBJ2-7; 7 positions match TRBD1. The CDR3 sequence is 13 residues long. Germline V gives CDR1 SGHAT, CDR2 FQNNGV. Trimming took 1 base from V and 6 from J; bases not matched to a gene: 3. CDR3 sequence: CASSLGQGPEQYF. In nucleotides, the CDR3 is TGTGCCAGCAGCTTAGGACAGGGCCCCGAGCAGTACTTC.

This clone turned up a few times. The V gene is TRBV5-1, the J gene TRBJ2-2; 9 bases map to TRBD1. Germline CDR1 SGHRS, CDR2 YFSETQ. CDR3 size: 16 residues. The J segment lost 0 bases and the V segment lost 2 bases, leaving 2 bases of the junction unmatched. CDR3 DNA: TGCGCCAGCAGCTTTACAGGGGGCGCGAACACCGGGGAGCTGTTTTTT. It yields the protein CASSFTGGANTGELFF.

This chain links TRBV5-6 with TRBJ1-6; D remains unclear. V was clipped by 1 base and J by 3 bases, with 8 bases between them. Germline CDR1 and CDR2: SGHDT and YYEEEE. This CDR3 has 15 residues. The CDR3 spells CASSLSVGYNSPLHF. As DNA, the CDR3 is TGTGCCAGCAGCTTGAGCGTGGGCTATAATTCACCCCTCCACTTT. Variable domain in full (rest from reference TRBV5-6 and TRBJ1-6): DAGVTQSPTHLIKTRGQQVTLRCSPKSGHDTVSWYQQALGQGPQFIFQYYEEEERQRGNFPDRFSGHQFPNYSSELNVNALLLGDSALYLCASSLSVGYNSPLHFGNGTRLTVT.

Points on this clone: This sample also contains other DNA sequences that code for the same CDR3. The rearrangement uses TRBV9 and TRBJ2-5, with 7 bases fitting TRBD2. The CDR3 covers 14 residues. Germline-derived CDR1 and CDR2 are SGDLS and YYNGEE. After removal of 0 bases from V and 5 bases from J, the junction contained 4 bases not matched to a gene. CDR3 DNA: TGTGCCAGCAGCGTAGCGGGGGGAGGGGAGACCCAGTACTTC. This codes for CASSVAGGGETQYF.

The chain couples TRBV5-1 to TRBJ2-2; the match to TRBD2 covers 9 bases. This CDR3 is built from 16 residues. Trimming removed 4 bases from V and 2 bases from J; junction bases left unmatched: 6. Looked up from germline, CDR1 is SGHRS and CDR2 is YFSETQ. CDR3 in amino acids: CASSGGTSRNTGELFF. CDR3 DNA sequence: TGCGCCAGCAGCGGCGGGACTAGCCGTAACACCGGGGAGCTGTTTTTT. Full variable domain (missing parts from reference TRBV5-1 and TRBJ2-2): KAGVTQTPRYLIKTRGQQVTLSCSPISGHRSVSWYQQTPGQGLQFLFEYFSETQRNKGNFPGRFSGRQFSNSRSEMNVSTLELGDSALYLCASSGGTSRNTGELFFGEGSRLTVL.

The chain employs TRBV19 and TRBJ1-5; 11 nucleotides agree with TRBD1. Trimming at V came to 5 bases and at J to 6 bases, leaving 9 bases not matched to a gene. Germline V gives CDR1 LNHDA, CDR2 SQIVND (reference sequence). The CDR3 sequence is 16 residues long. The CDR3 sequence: CASSEDRGHRAQPQHF. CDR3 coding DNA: TGTGCCAGTAGTGAGGACAGGGGGCACCGTGCTCAGCCCCAGCATTTT.

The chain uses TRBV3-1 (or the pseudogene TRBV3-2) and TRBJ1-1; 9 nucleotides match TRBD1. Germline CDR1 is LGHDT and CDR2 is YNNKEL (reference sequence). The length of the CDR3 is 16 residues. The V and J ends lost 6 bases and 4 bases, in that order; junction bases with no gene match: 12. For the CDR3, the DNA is TGTGCCAGCAGTACAGTGAGGACAGGGGTGAGCACTGAAGCTTTCTTT. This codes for CASSTVRTGVSTEAFF.

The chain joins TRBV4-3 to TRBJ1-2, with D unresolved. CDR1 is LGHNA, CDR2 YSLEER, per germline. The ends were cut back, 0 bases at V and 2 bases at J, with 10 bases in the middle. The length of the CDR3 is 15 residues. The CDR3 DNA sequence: TGCGCCAGCAGCCAAGATCGGACGGGGAACTATGGCTACACCTTC. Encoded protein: CASSQDRTGNYGYTF.

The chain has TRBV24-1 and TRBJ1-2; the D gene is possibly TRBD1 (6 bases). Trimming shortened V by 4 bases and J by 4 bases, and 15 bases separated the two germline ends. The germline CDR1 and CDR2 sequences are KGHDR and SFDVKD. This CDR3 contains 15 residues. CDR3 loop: CATSDSDRESYGYTF. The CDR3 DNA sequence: TGTGCCACCAGTGACTCGGACAGAGAAAGCTATGGCTACACCTTC.

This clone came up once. CDR3 in DNA: TGTGCCAGCAGCGAGGGACAGGGCCAATGGGCTGAAGCTTTCTTT. This sequence encodes CASSEGQGQWAEAFF. The V and J genes are TRBV5-4 and TRBJ1-1; 9 nucleotides line up with TRBD1. Germline lookup yields CDR1 SGHNT and CDR2 YYREEE (reference sequence). The CDR3 contains 15 residues. V lost 4 bases, J lost 6 bases, and 10 bases stayed unmatched.

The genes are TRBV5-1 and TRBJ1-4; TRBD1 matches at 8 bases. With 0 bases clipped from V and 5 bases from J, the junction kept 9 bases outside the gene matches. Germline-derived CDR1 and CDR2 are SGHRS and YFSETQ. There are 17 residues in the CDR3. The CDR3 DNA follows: TGCGCCAGCAGCTTGGCGGGACAGGTTTTTTCAAATGAAAAACTGTTTTTT. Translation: CASSLAGQVFSNEKLFF. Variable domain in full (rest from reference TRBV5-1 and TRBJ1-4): KAGVTQTPRYLIKTRGQQVTLSCSPISGHRSVSWYQQTPGQGLQFLFEYFSETQRNKGNFPGRFSGRQFSNSRSEMNVSTLELGDSALYLCASSLAGQVFSNEKLFFGSGTQLSVL.

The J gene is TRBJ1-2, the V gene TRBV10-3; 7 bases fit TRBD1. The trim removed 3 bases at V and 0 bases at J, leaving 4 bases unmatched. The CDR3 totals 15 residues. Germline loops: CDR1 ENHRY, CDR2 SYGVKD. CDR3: CAISDTGAPNYGYTF. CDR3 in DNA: TGTGCCATCAGTGATACAGGGGCCCCTAACTATGGCTACACCTTC.

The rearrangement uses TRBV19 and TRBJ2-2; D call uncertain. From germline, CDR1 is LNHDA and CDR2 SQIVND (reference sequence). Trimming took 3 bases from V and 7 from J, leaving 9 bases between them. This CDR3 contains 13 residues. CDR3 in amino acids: CASSIDGVGELFF. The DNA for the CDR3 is TGTGCCAGTAGTATTGACGGAGTCGGGGAGCTGTTTTTT. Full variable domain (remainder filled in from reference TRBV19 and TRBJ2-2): DGGITQSPKYLFRKEGQNVTLSCEQNLNHDAMYWYRQDPGQGLRLIYYSQIVNDFQKGDIAEGYSVSREKKESFPLTVTSAQKNPTAFYLCASSIDGVGELFFGEGSRLTVL.

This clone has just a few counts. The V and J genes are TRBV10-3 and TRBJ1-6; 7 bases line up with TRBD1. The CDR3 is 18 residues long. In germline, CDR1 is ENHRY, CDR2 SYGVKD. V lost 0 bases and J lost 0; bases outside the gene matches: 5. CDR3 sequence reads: CAISESRSGGSYNSPLHF. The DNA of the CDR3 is TGTGCCATCAGTGAGTCGAGGTCAGGGGGCTCCTATAATTCACCCCTCCACTTT.